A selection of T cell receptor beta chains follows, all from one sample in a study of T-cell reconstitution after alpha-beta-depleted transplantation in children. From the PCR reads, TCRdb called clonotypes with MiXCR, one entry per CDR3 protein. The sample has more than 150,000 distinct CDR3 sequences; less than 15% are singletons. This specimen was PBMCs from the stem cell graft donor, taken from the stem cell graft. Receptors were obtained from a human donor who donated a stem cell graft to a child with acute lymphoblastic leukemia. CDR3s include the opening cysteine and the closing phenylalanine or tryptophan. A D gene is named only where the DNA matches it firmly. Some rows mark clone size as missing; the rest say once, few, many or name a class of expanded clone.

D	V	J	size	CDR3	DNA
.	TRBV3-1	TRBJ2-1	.	CASSQHARSSEQFF	TGTGCCAGCAGCCAACACGCCCGGTCGAGTGAGCAGTTCTTC
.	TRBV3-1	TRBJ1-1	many	CASSQFSGGTEAFF	TGTGCCAGCAGCCAATTTTCGGGAGGCACTGAAGCTTTCTTT
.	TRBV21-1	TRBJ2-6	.	CASGQIFSGANGLTF	TGTGCCAGCGGGCAAATTTTCTCTGGGGCCAACGGCCTGACTTTC
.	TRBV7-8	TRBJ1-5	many	CASARGEGDQPQHF	TGTGCCAGCGCTCGAGGGGAAGGAGATCAGCCCCAGCATTTT
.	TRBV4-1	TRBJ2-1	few	CASSQEARQNEQFF	TGCGCCAGCAGCCAAGAAGCCCGCCAAAATGAGCAGTTCTTC
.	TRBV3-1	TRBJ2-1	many	CASSHSREGHEQFF	TGTGCCAGCAGCCATTCTAGGGAAGGGCATGAGCAGTTCTTC
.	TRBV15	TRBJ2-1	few	CATSTTLWGHPGGNEQFF	TGTGCCACCAGCACCACCCTCTGGGGACACCCGGGGGGCAATGAGCAGTTCTTC
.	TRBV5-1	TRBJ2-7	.	CASSGTRDGASYEQYF	TGCGCCAGCAGCGGAACCCGGGACGGAGCTTCCTACGAGCAGTACTTC
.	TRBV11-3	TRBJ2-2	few	CASRTTSGNTGELFF	TGTGCCAGCAGGACAACCTCCGGGAACACCGGGGAGCTGTTTTTT
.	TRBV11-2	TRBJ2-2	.	CASSLGGGAGELFF	TGTGCCAGCAGCCTAGGGGGGGGGGCCGGGGAGCTGTTTTTT
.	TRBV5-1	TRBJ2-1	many	CASSLAGAVQNNEQFF	TGCGCCAGCAGCTTGGCCGGAGCGGTACAGAACAATGAGCAGTTCTTC